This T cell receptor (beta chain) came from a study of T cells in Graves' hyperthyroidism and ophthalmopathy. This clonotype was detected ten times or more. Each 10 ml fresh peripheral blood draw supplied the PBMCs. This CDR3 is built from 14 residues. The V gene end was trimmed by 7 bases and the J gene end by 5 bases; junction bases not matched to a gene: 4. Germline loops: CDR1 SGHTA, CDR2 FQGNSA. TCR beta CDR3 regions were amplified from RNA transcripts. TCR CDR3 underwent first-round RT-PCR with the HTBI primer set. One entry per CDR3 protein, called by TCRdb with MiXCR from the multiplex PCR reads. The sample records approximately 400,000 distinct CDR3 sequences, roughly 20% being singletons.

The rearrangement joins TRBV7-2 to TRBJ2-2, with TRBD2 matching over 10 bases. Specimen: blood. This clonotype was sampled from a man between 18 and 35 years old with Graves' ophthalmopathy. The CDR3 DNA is TGTGCCAGCACCGTAGCGGGGGGAACCGGGGAGCTGTTTTTT. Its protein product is CASTVAGGTGELFF.